These 6 T cell receptor beta chains were all obtained from the same sample, sequenced in a study of T cell clonality in common variable immunodeficiency. General study points: Common variable immunodeficiency TCR beta sequences reportedly had fewer deletions and N-nucleotide insertions.

No antigen is known for these receptors. Profiling relied on immunoSEQ multiplex PCR, and the TCRdb table lists in-frame clones only, not all of them. The sample has 20,000 or so clones, none seen only once. The sequencing input was peripheral blood mononuclear cells. The receptors here all came from a human donor with common variable immunodeficiency.

This clone was recorded many times. The read halts 3 residues ahead of the CDR3 end, with the missing end drawn from the germline J gene. J is TRBJ1-1 and V is TRBV7-9, with D maybe TRBD1 (6 bases). V gave up 7 bases and J gave up 2 bases, with 14 bases separating them. CDR1 and CDR2 (germline): SEHNR, FQNEAQ (reference sequence). There are 14 residues in the CDR3. The covered CDR3 bases are TGTGCCAGCATCTACTTAGGGGGAAACACTGAA. It is translated as CASIYLGGNTE. From start to end, the CDR3 is CASIYLGGNTEAFF.

With respect to this clone: A read error is the likely source, as a far larger clone sits one nucleotide away. This CDR3 is also generated by other DNA sequences in the sample. This CDR3 reads CASSFLSSGTSGSTDTQYF. The CDR3 bases that were read are TGCGCCAGCAGTTTCCTAAGCTCGGGGACTAGCGGCAGCACAGATACG. The V and J genes are TRBV12-3 or TRBV12-4 and TRBJ2-3; 11 bases agree with TRBD2. The sequence runs out 3 residues before the end of the CDR3; the remainder is reconstructed from the germline J gene. This CDR3 has 19 residues.

This clone was found many times. From the germline J gene comes the end of the CDR3, since the read stops 3 residues before it. The gene calls are TRBV4-1 and TRBJ1-1, with 8 positions matching TRBD1. This CDR3 comprises 16 residues. Per germline, CDR1 MGHRA and CDR2 YSYEKL. The trim removed 4 bases at V and 2 bases at J, leaving 9 bases unmatched. Partial CDR3 DNA: TGCGCCAGCAGCCCCCTCCGGACAGGGATAAACACTGAA. As protein: CASSPLRTGINTE. The CDR3, in full, reads CASSPLRTGINTEAFF.

This clone was seen at least ten times. The read ends 3 residues before the CDR3 terminus; that terminus is restored from the germline J gene. This chain connects TRBV20-1 to TRBJ1-2; 9 bases line up with TRBD1. The CDR3 runs to 16 residues. The junction had 11 bases not matched to a gene; V was cut back by 6 bases and J by 0 bases. Germline CDR1 reads DFQATT; CDR2 reads SNEGSKA (reference sequence). The CDR3 DNA, read in part, is TGCAGTGCAACCGGGACAGGGACCCAAGCTAACTATGGC. This codes for CSATGTGTQANYG. The CDR3 as a whole reads CSATGTGTQANYGYTF.

A remark on this clone: The observed sequence ends 3 residues before the CDR3 terminus, with the missing tail filled in from the germline J gene. The genes are TRBV5-1 and TRBJ2-3, with 11 bases that match TRBD1. Germline CDR1 is SGHRS and CDR2 is YFSETQ. The CDR3 runs 16 residues. After removal of 0 bases from V and 5 bases from J, the junction contained 5 bases not matched to a gene. The CDR3 bases that were read are TGCGCCAGCAGCTTGGCCCCGGACAGGGGGCAAGATACG. It yields the protein CASSLAPDRGQDT. In full, the CDR3 is CASSLAPDRGQDTQYF. The entire variable domain, with the rest obtained from reference TRBV5-1 and TRBJ2-3, is as follows: KAGVTQTPRYLIKTRGQQVTLSCSPISGHRSVSWYQQTPGQGLQFLFEYFSETQRNKGNFPGRFSGRQFSNSRSEMNVSTLELGDSALYLCASSLAPDRGQDTQYFGPGTRLTVL.

This clone was seen many times. The DNA read from the CDR3 is TGCGCCAGCAGCTTGACAGGGGGCGCAGATACG. Amino acid sequence: CASSLTGGADT. The entire CDR3 sequence reads CASSLTGGADTQYF. The rearrangement links TRBV5-1 to TRBJ2-3, with TRBD1 matching over 9 bases. The sequence runs out 3 residues before the end of the CDR3; the remainder is reconstructed from the germline J gene. Germline CDR1 reads SGHRS; CDR2 reads YFSETQ. V shed 1 base, J shed 4 bases, and the junction held 1 base outside the gene matches. This CDR3 has 14 amino acids. Filled out from reference TRBV5-1 and TRBJ2-3, the complete variable domain reads KAGVTQTPRYLIKTRGQQVTLSCSPISGHRSVSWYQQTPGQGLQFLFEYFSETQRNKGNFPGRFSGRQFSNSRSEMNVSTLELGDSALYLCASSLTGGADTQYFGPGTRLTVL.